This TCR beta chain is drawn from a study of T cell responses to AZD1222 COVID-19 vaccine. Findings and caveats of the study: White British people made up most donors, females outnumbered males, and clonal diversity was possibly underestimated.

Looked up from germline, CDR1 is LNHDA and CDR2 is SQIVND (reference sequence). The CDR3 spans 17 residues. Trimming at V came to 4 bases and at J to 5 bases, leaving 12 bases not matched to a gene. Sequencing was performed with immunoSEQ multiplex PCR; in TCRdb, only in-frame clones are kept and a portion is missing. The sample records about 120,000 clones, 80% to 95% being singletons. On this clone: What it binds is not known.

This clonotype was obtained from an adult in good health. The chain employs TRBV19 and TRBJ2-3; 10 nucleotides line up with TRBD1. Sequenced here: peripheral blood, sampled on day 0 of AZD1222 vaccination. The CDR3 protein is CASSTFTTGQGKDTQYF. The CDR3 coding sequence is TGTGCCAGTAGTACCTTTACAACGGGACAGGGGAAAGATACGCAGTATTTT.